Sequencing of this T cell receptor (beta chain) was carried out in a study of memory CD8 T cells in hepatitis C reinfection. Study-level information: A positive HCV RNA test after two negatives ≥60 days apart defined reinfection. Peak reinfection sampling occurred 3 to 8 weeks after detected reinfection.

TCRdb's copy holds only in-frame clones and misses some; the assay was immunoSEQ multiplex PCR. The sample comprises 35,000 to 55,000 clones, approximately 87% of which are singletons, and 1% to 1.5% rests with the top ten. Time point: peak reinfection, 3 to 8 weeks after reinfection detection. No in vitro expansion preceded TCR sequencing of the sorted cells. Donors came from people who inject drugs enrolled in HEPCO, Canada. Control naive CD8 T cells came from a couple of donors at all three reinfection time points. The CDR3 contains 16 residues. Trimming left V 5 bases short and J 2 bases short, with 16 bases between. Germline V CDR1 and CDR2: MDHEN, SYDVKM.

Input material: naive CD8+ T cells sorted from blood. This clonotype was obtained from a man younger than 30 with hepatitis C virus infection. The chain couples TRBV28 to TRBJ1-3, with a weak D call TRBD1 (6 bases). Here the CDR3 reads CASSEGVGTAGNTIYF. The CDR3 nucleotides read TGTGCCAGCAGTGAGGGGGTTGGGACGGCTGGAAACACCATATATTTT.